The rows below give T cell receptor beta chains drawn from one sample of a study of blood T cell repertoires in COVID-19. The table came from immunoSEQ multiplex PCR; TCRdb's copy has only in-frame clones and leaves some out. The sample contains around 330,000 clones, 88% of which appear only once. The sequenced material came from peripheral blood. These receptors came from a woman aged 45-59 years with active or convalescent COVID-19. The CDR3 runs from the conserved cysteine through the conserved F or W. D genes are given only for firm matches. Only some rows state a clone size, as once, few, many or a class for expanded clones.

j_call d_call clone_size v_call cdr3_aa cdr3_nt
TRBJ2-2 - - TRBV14 CASSQGVSGQNTGELFF TGTGCCAGCAGCCAAGGAGTTAGCGGACAGAACACCGGGGAGCTGTTTTTT
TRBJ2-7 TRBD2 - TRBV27 CASRGTSGRGEQYF TGTGCCAGCAGAGGGACTAGCGGGAGAGGCGAGCAGTACTTC
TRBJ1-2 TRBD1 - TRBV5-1 CASSPRDRLLLVDGYTF TGCGCCAGCAGCCCCCGGGACAGGCTCCTACTGGTGGATGGCTACACCTTC
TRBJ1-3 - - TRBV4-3 CASSRTRTDYSGNTIYF TGCGCCAGCAGCCGAACAAGGACAGATTACTCTGGAAACACCATATATTTT
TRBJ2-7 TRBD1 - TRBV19 CASSKNPGTGTYEQYF TGTGCCAGTAGTAAGAACCCCGGGACAGGGACCTACGAGCAGTACTTC
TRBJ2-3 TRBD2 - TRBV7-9 CASSIRLAGGTDTQYF TGTGCCAGCAGCATTAGACTAGCGGGGGGCACAGATACGCAGTATTTT
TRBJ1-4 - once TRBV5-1 CASNKDSTNEKLFF TGCGCCAGCAACAAAGACTCAACTAATGAAAAACTGTTTTTT
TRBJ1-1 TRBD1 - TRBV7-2 CASSARQGTTNTEAFF TGTGCCAGCAGCGCCCGACAGGGAACCACGAACACTGAAGCTTTCTTT
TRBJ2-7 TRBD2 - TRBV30 CAWSVRAGANSYEQYF TGTGCCTGGAGTGTACGAGCGGGAGCAAACTCCTACGAGCAGTACTTC
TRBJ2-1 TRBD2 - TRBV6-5 CASGRLAGGDEQFF TGTGCCAGCGGACGACTAGCGGGAGGCGATGAGCAGTTCTTC
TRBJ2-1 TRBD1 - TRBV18 CASSPTGGSYNEQFF TGTGCCAGCTCACCTACAGGGGGCTCCTACAATGAGCAGTTCTTC
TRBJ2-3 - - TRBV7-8 CASSADLVGTDTQYF TGTGCCAGCAGCGCCGACTTGGTCGGCACAGATACGCAGTATTTT
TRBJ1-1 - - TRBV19 CASSFQENTEAFF TGTGCCAGTAGTTTCCAGGAGAACACTGAAGCTTTCTTT
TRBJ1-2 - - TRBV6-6 CASSSPGGVYTF TGTGCCAGCAGTTCCCCGGGGGGGGTTTACACCTTC
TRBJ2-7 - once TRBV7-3 CASSPPGNYEQYF TGTGCCAGCAGCCCCCCAGGGAACTACGAGCAGTACTTC
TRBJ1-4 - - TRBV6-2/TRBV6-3 CASSYSPGGGWNEKLFF TGTGCCAGCAGTTACTCGCCAGGAGGTGGGTGGAATGAAAAACTGTTTTTT
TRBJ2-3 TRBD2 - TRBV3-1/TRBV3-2 CASSPTSGVTDTQYF TGTGCCAGCAGCCCGACTAGCGGGGTCACAGATACGCAGTATTTT
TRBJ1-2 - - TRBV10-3 CAISEDQRDTGRGYTF TGTGCCATCAGTGAGGACCAACGGGACACCGGGAGGGGCTACACCTTC
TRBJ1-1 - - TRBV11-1 CASRLTGDTEAFF TGTGCCAGCAGATTAACAGGAGACACTGAAGCTTTCTTT
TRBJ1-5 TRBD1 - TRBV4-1 CASSQSPGTEYTSFQPQHF TGCGCCAGCAGCCAGAGCCCCGGGACAGAGTATACATCGTTTCAGCCCCAGCATTTT
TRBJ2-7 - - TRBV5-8 CASSKGGSYEQYF TGTGCCAGCTCGAAGGGGGGGTCCTACGAGCAGTACTTC
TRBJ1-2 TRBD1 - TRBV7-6 CASSLAQGQGYGYTF TGTGCCAGCAGCTTAGCACAGGGGCAAGGCTATGGCTACACCTTC
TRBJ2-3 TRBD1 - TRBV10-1 CASIPQRDRDTDTQYF TGCGCCAGCATCCCCCAACGGGACAGGGACACAGATACGCAGTATTTT
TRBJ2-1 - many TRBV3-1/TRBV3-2 CASSQVVGKGDTSSYNEQFF TGTGCCAGCAGCCAAGTGGTCGGCAAGGGGGATACGAGCTCCTACAATGAGCAGTTCTTC
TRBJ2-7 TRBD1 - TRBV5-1 CASSRDRAPSYEQYF TGCGCCAGCAGCAGGGACAGGGCGCCTTCCTACGAGCAGTACTTC
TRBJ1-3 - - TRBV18 CASSPLDSSGNTIYF TGTGCCAGCTCACCCCTGGACAGCTCTGGAAACACCATATATTTT
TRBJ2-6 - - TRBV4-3 CASSQADTGQSISGANVLTF TGCGCCAGCAGCCAAGCTGACACAGGGCAGAGCATCTCTGGGGCCAACGTCCTGACTTTC
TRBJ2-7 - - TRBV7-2 CASSPGTPAYEQYF TGTGCCAGCAGCCCCGGGACTCCGGCCTACGAGCAGTACTTC
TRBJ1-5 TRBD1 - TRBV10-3 CAISLTGAYVYSNQPQHF TGTGCCATCAGTCTGACAGGGGCTTATGTATATAGCAATCAGCCCCAGCATTTT
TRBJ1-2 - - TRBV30 CAWSVFQGPNYGYTF TGTGCCTGGAGTGTTTTTCAGGGCCCTAACTATGGCTACACCTTC
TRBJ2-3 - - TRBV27 CASSFATSSTDTQYF TGTGCCAGCAGTTTCGCAACTTCTAGCACAGATACGCAGTATTTT
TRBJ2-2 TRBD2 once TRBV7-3 CASSYGLGYNTGELFF TGTGCCAGCAGCTACGGACTAGGGTACAACACCGGGGAGCTGTTTTTT